These 7 T cell receptor beta chains were sequenced from one sample in a study of early T cells in non-severe SARS-CoV-2 infection. MiXCR, applied by TCRdb to the 5' RACE reads, yields one record per CDR3 protein. The sample shows approximately 70,000 distinct CDR3 sequences, around 12% of them seen only once. Sequencing was performed on whole blood. These receptors were taken from an adult who was a healthcare worker with PCR-confirmed SARS-CoV-2 infection or an uninfected control (not recorded which).

At least ten counts were recorded for this clonotype. The chain recombines TRBV15 with TRBJ2-1, with D possibly being TRBD1 or TRBD2 (6 bases each). V gave up 6 bases and J gave up 6 bases, with 15 bases separating them. The CDR3 covers 14 residues. Germline V gene lookup returns CDR1 LNHNV and CDR2 YYDKDF (reference sequence). CDR3 bases: TGTGCCACCAGGGCCCCGGGGGCCTTCAATGAGCAGTTCTTC. Protein sequence: CATRAPGAFNEQFF.

This clonotype was counted only a few times. The V and J genes are TRBV7-2 and TRBJ2-5, with 8 bases identical to TRBD2. This CDR3 has 16 amino acids. The V and J ends lost 1 base and 5 bases, in that order; junction bases with no gene match: 9. The germline V gene encodes CDR1 SGHTA and CDR2 FQGNSA. CDR3 DNA: TGTGCCAGCAGCTTAGGTCCCGGGGGGGAGGGTGAGACCCAGTACTTC. It specifies CASSLGPGGEGETQYF.

The J gene is TRBJ2-5, the V gene TRBV7-2, with 9 nucleotides matching TRBD2. This CDR3 comprises 16 residues. V dropped 5 bases and J dropped 2; count of bases not matched to a gene: 9. Germline CDR1 reads SGHTA; CDR2 reads FQGNSA. CDR3 amino acids: CASSVTSGRLQETQYF. CDR3 in DNA: TGTGCCAGCAGCGTGACTAGCGGTCGGCTACAAGAGACCCAGTACTTC.

Many counts were recorded for this clonotype. This chain connects TRBV3-2 to TRBJ1-1. TRBV3-2 is an annotated pseudogene. The CDR3 is made up of 16 amino acids. CDR3 bases: TGTGCCAGCAGCCAAGGGTCAGGATTGATAAACACTGAAGCTTTCTTT. This gives the protein CASSQGSGLINTEAFF.

This clonotype was seen many times. The V call is TRBV20-1, the J call TRBJ1-4; 9 positions agree with TRBD1. Germline values: CDR1 DFQATT, CDR2 SNEGSKA (reference sequence). This CDR3 comprises 17 residues. V was pared by 5 bases and J by 0 bases, with 10 bases of the junction left unmatched. The CDR3, as DNA: TGCAGTGCTCTCTGGACAGGGGAAAAATCAACTAATGAAAAACTGTTTTTT. Translating gives CSALWTGEKSTNEKLFF.

The rearrangement uses TRBV7-2 and TRBJ2-5; D assignment may be TRBD1 or TRBD2 (7 bases each). Per the germline V gene, CDR1 is SGHTA and CDR2 is FQGNSA. Trimming cost V 6 bases and J 9 bases, with 20 bases left between them. The CDR3 is 14 residues long. CDR3 loop: CASRMGGTAGAQYF. The CDR3 nucleotides are TGTGCCAGCAGAATGGGGGGGACAGCCGGGGCCCAGTACTTC.

This clonotype was counted at least ten times. The chain links TRBV28 to TRBJ2-1; possible D gene TRBD2, 6 bases. V was shortened by 4 bases and J by 12 bases, with 13 bases between the two germline ends. The CDR3 runs 12 residues. CDR1 is MDHEN, CDR2 SYDVKM, per germline. This chain's CDR3 is CASSSQGGGQFF. CDR3 coding DNA: TGTGCCAGCAGTTCTCAGGGAGGAGGGCAGTTCTTC. The complete variable domain, with remaining parts taken from reference TRBV28 and TRBJ2-1, reads DVKVTQSSRYLVKRTGEKVFLECVQDMDHENMFWYRQDPGLGLRLIYFSYDVKMKEKGDIPEGYSVSREKKERFSLILESASTNQTSMYLCASSSQGGGQFFGPGTRLTVL.